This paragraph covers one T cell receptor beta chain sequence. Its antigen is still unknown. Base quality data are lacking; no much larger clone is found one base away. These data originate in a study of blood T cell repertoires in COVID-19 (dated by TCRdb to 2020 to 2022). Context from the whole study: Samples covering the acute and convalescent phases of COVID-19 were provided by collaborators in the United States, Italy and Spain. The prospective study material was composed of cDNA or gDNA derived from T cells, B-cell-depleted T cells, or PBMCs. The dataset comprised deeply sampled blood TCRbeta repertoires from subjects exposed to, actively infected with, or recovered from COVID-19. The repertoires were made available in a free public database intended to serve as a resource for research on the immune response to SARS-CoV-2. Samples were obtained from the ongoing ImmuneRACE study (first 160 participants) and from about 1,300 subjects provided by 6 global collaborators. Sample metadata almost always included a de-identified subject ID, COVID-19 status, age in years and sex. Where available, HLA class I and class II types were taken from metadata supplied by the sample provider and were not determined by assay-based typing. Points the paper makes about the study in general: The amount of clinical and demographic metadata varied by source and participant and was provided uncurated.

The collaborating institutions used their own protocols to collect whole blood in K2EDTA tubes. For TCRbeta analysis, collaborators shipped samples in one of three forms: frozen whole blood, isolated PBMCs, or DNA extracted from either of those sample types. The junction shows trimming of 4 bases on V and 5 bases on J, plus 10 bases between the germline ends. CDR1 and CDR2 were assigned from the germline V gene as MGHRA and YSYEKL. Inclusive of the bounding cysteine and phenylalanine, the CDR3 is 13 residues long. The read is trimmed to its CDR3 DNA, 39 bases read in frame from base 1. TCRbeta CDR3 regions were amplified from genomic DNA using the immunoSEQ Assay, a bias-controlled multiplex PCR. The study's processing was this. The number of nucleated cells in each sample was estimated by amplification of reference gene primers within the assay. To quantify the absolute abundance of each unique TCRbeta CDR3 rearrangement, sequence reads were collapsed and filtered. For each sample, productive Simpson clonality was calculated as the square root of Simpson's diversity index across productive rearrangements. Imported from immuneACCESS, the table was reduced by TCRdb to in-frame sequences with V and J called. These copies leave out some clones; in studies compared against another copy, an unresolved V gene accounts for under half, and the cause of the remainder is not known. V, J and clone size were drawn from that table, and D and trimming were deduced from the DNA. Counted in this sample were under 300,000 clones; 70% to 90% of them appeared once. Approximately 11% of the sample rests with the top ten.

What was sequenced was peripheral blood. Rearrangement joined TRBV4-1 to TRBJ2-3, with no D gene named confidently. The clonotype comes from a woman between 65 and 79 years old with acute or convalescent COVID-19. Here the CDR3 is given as CASSRSALDTQYF. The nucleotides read TGCGCCAGCAGCCGCTCCGCGCTAGATACGCAGTATTTT.